The 29 T cell receptor beta chains below all came from one sample that was sequenced in a study of cytomegalovirus exposure and HLA in healthy donors. The study ran its PCR with 60 Vbeta and 13 Jbeta primers. Sequenced by immunoSEQ multiplex PCR; TCRdb stores in-frame clones only, minus some. The table has some 180,000 clones, roughly 82% seen once. The source material was PBMCs. These receptors all stem from a girl aged 2-10 years in good health and CMV-seropositive.

The V call is TRBV12-1, the J call TRBJ1-2; the table's D gene call, TRBD1, was not cross checked with the DNA. TRBV12-1 is a documented pseudogene. This CDR3 contains 17 residues. The CDR3 is CASSFYRGGEYTSGYTF. CDR3 coding DNA: TGTGCCAGCAGCTTTTACAGGGGCGGAGAATATACCAGTGGCTACACCTTC.

The chain recombines TRBV5-6 with TRBJ2-4; 14 bases align to TRBD2. V shed 3 bases, J shed 8 bases, and the junction held 13 bases outside the gene matches. CDR3 length: 18 amino acids. The germline V gene encodes CDR1 SGHDT and CDR2 YYEEEE. CDR3 coding DNA: TGTGCCAGCAGCTATACCGGGACTAGCGGGAGTATATGGTACATTCAGTACTTC. It encodes CASSYTGTSGSIWYIQYF. Supplemented by reference TRBV5-6 and TRBJ2-4, the full variable domain reads DAGVTQSPTHLIKTRGQQVTLRCSPKSGHDTVSWYQQALGQGPQFIFQYYEEEERQRGNFPDRFSGHQFPNYSSELNVNALLLGDSALYLCASSYTGTSGSIWYIQYFGAGTRLSVL.

The chain couples TRBV11-3 to TRBJ1-2; maybe TRBD1 (6 bases). Trimming left V 5 bases short and J 5 bases short, with 21 bases between. The CDR3 length is 16 residues. Germline V CDR1 and CDR2: SGHNT, YENEEA. The CDR3 sequence is CASSPARQDLGYGYTF. Here the CDR3 DNA reads TGTGCCAGCAGCCCCGCCAGACAGGACCTTGGGTATGGCTACACCTTC.

The chain recombines TRBV30 with TRBJ1-4; D is ambiguous. The CDR3 spans 13 residues. Germline loops: CDR1 GTSNPN, CDR2 SVGIG (reference sequence). V shed 5 bases and J shed 5 bases, with 12 bases lying between them. Here the CDR3 reads CAWGYLLNEKLFF. In DNA, the CDR3 is TGTGCCTGGGGTTACCTATTAAATGAAAAACTGTTTTTT. Filled out from reference TRBV30 and TRBJ1-4, the complete variable domain reads SQTIHQWPATLVQPVGSPLSLECTVEGTSNPNLYWYRQAAGRGLQLLFYSVGIGQISSEVPQNLSASRPQDRQFILSSKKLLLSDSGFYLCAWGYLLNEKLFFGSGTQLSVL.

The chain has TRBV30 and TRBJ2-3, with 9 bases that match TRBD1. Per germline, CDR1 GTSNPN and CDR2 SVGIG (reference sequence). CDR3 length: 17 residues. V lost 1 base and J lost 6; bases outside the gene matches: 14. CDR3 region: CAWSAPGQGGRGDTQYF. The CDR3 DNA is TGTGCCTGGAGTGCACCGGGACAGGGAGGCAGGGGGGATACGCAGTATTTT.

The V gene is TRBV27, the J gene TRBJ2-3; 8 positions agree with TRBD2. Germline-derived CDR1 and CDR2 are MNHEY and SMNVEV (reference sequence). CDR3 length: 14 residues. The trim removed 5 bases at V and 6 bases at J, leaving 7 bases unmatched. The CDR3 DNA is TGTGCCAGCAGTAATCGAGCGGGAGACGATACGCAGTATTTT. Translated: CASSNRAGDDTQYF.

The chain links TRBV18 to TRBJ2-3; 12 nucleotides align to TRBD2. J was trimmed by 0 bases and V by 5 bases; bases with no gene match: 12. The CDR3 length is 19 residues. Germline V gene sequence: CDR1 KGHSH, CDR2 LQKENI. Here the CDR3 reads CASSVPGLAGYASTDTQYF. The CDR3 coding sequence is TGTGCCAGCTCAGTACCGGGACTAGCGGGTTATGCTAGCACAGATACGCAGTATTTT.

The chain joins TRBV30 to TRBJ2-3, with 9 bases that match TRBD2. V lost 4 bases and J lost 5; bases outside the gene matches: 7. Germline-derived CDR1 and CDR2 are GTSNPN and SVGIG (reference sequence). CDR3 length: 14 residues. CDR3 in amino acids: CAWIAGGPQDTQYF. In DNA form, the CDR3 reads TGTGCCTGGATTGCGGGAGGGCCCCAAGATACGCAGTATTTT.

This rearrangement joins TRBV7-3 to TRBJ1-2, with TRBD1 identical over 9 bases. The V and J ends lost 1 base and 8 bases, in that order; junction bases with no gene match: 2. This CDR3 is 13 amino acids long. The germline V gene has CDR1 SGHTA and CDR2 FQGTGA. CDR3 protein: CASSLRQGGGYTF. CDR3 sequence (DNA): TGTGCCAGCAGCTTAAGACAGGGGGGCGGCTACACCTTC.

This clone has just one count. The gene calls are TRBV29-1 and TRBJ2-7; 8 bases fit TRBD2. The CDR3 runs to 12 residues. Germline assignment: CDR1 SQVTM and CDR2 ANQGSEA. With V trimmed by 5 bases and J by 2 bases, 2 bases remained unmatched. CDR3 sequence reads: CSVRGGTYEQYF. The CDR3 DNA reads TGCAGCGTTCGCGGGGGGACCTACGAGCAGTACTTC.

CDR3 region: CAWSLEVGGRLRYGYTF. DNA of the CDR3: TGTGCCTGGAGCTTGGAGGTGGGGGGGCGCCTTAGGTATGGCTACACCTTC. V gene TRBV30 combines with J gene TRBJ1-2; TRBD1 might be the D (6 bases). The germline gives CDR1 GTSNPN, CDR2 SVGIG (reference sequence). This CDR3 has 17 residues. V lost 3 bases to trimming and J lost 5 bases, with 25 bases between them. Supplemented by reference TRBV30 and TRBJ1-2, the full variable domain reads SQTIHQWPATLVQPVGSPLSLECTVEGTSNPNLYWYRQAAGRGLQLLFYSVGIGQISSEVPQNLSASRPQDRQFILSSKKLLLSDSGFYLCAWSLEVGGRLRYGYTFGSGTRLTVV.

The rearrangement links TRBV19 to TRBJ2-7; 7 positions agree with TRBD1. CDR1 is LNHDA and CDR2 is SQIVND in the germline V gene (reference sequence). With 10 bases clipped from V and 3 bases from J, the junction kept 9 bases outside the gene matches. This CDR3 comprises 13 residues. The CDR3 DNA is TGTGCCACCTCGACAGGGTGGGTCTACGAGCAGTACTTC. Translating gives CATSTGWVYEQYF. Full variable domain (missing parts from reference TRBV19 and TRBJ2-7): DGGITQSPKYLFRKEGQNVTLSCEQNLNHDAMYWYRQDPGQGLRLIYYSQIVNDFQKGDIAEGYSVSREKKESFPLTVTSAQKNPTAFYLCATSTGWVYEQYFGPGTRLTVT.

The J gene is TRBJ1-1, the V gene TRBV18; no reliable D call. This CDR3 is 14 amino acids long. CDR1 is KGHSH and CDR2 is LQKENI in the germline V gene. Deletions cut 8 bases from V and 1 base from J, with 14 bases between. This CDR3 reads CASHPGRSNTEAFF. The CDR3 nucleotides read TGTGCCAGCCACCCGGGAAGGTCGAACACTGAAGCTTTCTTT. Full variable domain (rest looked up from reference TRBV18 and TRBJ1-1): NAGVMQNPRHLVRRRGQEARLRCSPMKGHSHVYWYRQLPEEGLKFMVYLQKENIIDESGMPKERFSAEFPKEGPSILRIQQVVRGDSAAYFCASHPGRSNTEAFFGQGTRLTVV.

The CDR3 DNA reads as TGTGCCAGTAGGACAGGGGGCAGCTATGGCTACACCTTC. It specifies CASRTGGSYGYTF. This rearrangement joins TRBV19 to TRBJ1-2; 10 bases line up with TRBD1. The CDR3 is 13 residues long. V shed 6 bases, J shed 4 bases, and the junction held 2 bases outside the gene matches. Germline V gene lookup returns CDR1 LNHDA and CDR2 SQIVND (reference sequence).

This chain connects TRBV7-8 to TRBJ2-3, with TRBD2 matching over 12 bases. The V gene end was trimmed by 5 bases and the J gene end by 3 bases; junction bases not matched to a gene: 6. Germline CDR1 reads SGHVS; CDR2 reads FQNEAQ. The CDR3 totals 16 residues. This CDR3 reads CASSPMTSGSTDTQYF. CDR3 nucleotide sequence: TGTGCCAGCAGCCCTATGACTAGCGGGAGTACAGATACGCAGTATTTT.

The CDR3, as DNA: TGCGCCAGCAGCCAATCCGGGGTTTCTAGCGCGCCCTACGAGCAGTACTTC. It codes for CASSQSGVSSAPYEQYF. The gene calls are TRBV4-1 and TRBJ2-5, with a possible D match to TRBD2 (6 bases). TRBJ2-7 explains the end of the DNA better; the J call may be wrong. In germline, CDR1 is MGHRA, CDR2 YSYEKL. CDR3 size: 17 residues.

The rearrangement links TRBV2 to TRBJ2-7; 7 positions agree with TRBD2. V dropped 10 bases and J dropped 4; count of bases not matched to a gene: 13. Germline CDR1 SNHLY, CDR2 FYNNEI. This CDR3 region has 14 residues. The CDR3 sequence is CATDRTSASYEQYF. DNA for the CDR3: TGTGCCACCGACCGGACTAGTGCTAGTTACGAGCAGTACTTC.

The chain employs TRBV5-6 and TRBJ2-1, with 15 bases aligning to TRBD2. V shed 2 bases and J 12 bases; nucleotides not matched to a gene: 6. This CDR3 has 15 residues. Looked up from germline, CDR1 is SGHDT and CDR2 is YYEEEE. The CDR3: CASSFGLAGGPSQFF. Here the CDR3 DNA reads TGTGCCAGCAGCTTTGGACTAGCGGGAGGGCCCTCGCAGTTCTTC. The full variable domain, completed using reference TRBV5-6 and TRBJ2-1, is DAGVTQSPTHLIKTRGQQVTLRCSPKSGHDTVSWYQQALGQGPQFIFQYYEEEERQRGNFPDRFSGHQFPNYSSELNVNALLLGDSALYLCASSFGLAGGPSQFFGPGTRLTVL.

This chain uses TRBV6-1 with TRBJ1-1, with a possible D match to TRBD1 (5 bases). The CDR3 has 13 amino acids. Germline CDR1 MNHNS, CDR2 SASEGT. Trimming left V 6 bases short and J 1 base short, with 9 bases between. CDR3 residues: CASSVTGNTEAFF. CDR3 DNA sequence: TGTGCCAGCAGCGTAACAGGGAACACTGAAGCTTTCTTT.

The CDR3 DNA reads TGTGCCATCAGTGAGTCCCGGCTAGCGGGATACGAGCAGTACTTC. Its protein is CAISESRLAGYEQYF. The chain is built from TRBV10-3 and TRBJ2-7; 9 bases fit TRBD2. The ends lost 0 bases at V and 4 bases at J; junction bases unmatched: 4. Germline-derived CDR1 and CDR2 are ENHRY and SYGVKD. There are 15 residues in the CDR3.

This chain joins TRBV4-1 and TRBJ1-6; D ambiguous. CDR1 is MGHRA and CDR2 is YSYEKL in the germline V gene. V was cut by 1 base and J by 9 bases, with 10 bases left in between. CDR3 length: 14 residues. The CDR3, as DNA: TGCGCCAGCAGCCAAGGCCAGGCCCCTTCACCCCTCCACTTT. Translating it yields CASSQGQAPSPLHF.

In DNA, the CDR3 is TGTGCCAGTAGGGCAACCGGGACAAGGGTCGGAAGTAATGAAAAACTGTTTTTT. The encoded protein is CASRATGTRVGSNEKLFF. This chain links TRBV19 with TRBJ1-4; TRBD1 is a possible D gene (6 bases). CDR3 length: 18 residues. Per the germline V gene, CDR1 is LNHDA and CDR2 is SQIVND (reference sequence). Trimming took off 6 bases at V and 4 bases at J, with 24 bases between the two ends.

The V gene is TRBV28, the J gene TRBJ1-2, with TRBD1 identical over 8 bases. Germline CDR1 reads MDHEN; CDR2 reads SYDVKM. V shed 3 bases, J shed 4 bases, and the junction held 7 bases outside the gene matches. This CDR3 contains 15 residues. CDR3: CASSLGQEPGYGYTF. In DNA, the CDR3 is TGTGCCAGCAGTTTGGGACAGGAGCCTGGCTATGGCTACACCTTC.

The chain employs TRBV5-1 and TRBJ2-1; 8 nucleotides align to TRBD2. Germline V gene data show CDR1 as SGHRS and CDR2 as YFSETQ. The CDR3 sequence is 15 residues long. J lost 4 bases, V lost 4 bases, and 7 bases had no gene match. CDR3 loop: CASSLGAGGYNEQFF. CDR3 sequence (DNA): TGCGCCAGCAGCCTAGGTGCGGGAGGATACAATGAGCAGTTCTTC. The full variable domain, completed using reference TRBV5-1 and TRBJ2-1, is KAGVTQTPRYLIKTRGQQVTLSCSPISGHRSVSWYQQTPGQGLQFLFEYFSETQRNKGNFPGRFSGRQFSNSRSEMNVSTLELGDSALYLCASSLGAGGYNEQFFGPGTRLTVL.

The chain carries TRBV18 and TRBJ2-7; D is perhaps TRBD2 (6 bases). From germline, CDR1 is KGHSH and CDR2 LQKENI. This CDR3 has 16 residues. The V end lost 1 base, the J end lost 5 bases, and 18 bases lay between the germline ends. The CDR3 loop reads CASSPRPAPAGNEQYF. CDR3 nucleotide sequence: TGTGCCAGCTCACCACGTCCGGCCCCCGCGGGAAACGAGCAGTACTTC.

The rearrangement uses TRBV9 and TRBJ2-7, with D possibly matching TRBD1 (6 bases). The length of the CDR3 is 14 residues. The germline V gene has CDR1 SGDLS and CDR2 YYNGEE. V shed 0 bases and J shed 0 bases, with 7 bases lying between them. The DNA for the CDR3 is TGTGCCAGCAGCGTAGGGGGGCCCTCCTACGAGCAGTACTTC. Translating gives CASSVGGPSYEQYF.

This chain uses TRBV28 with TRBJ1-5; unclear D gene. Germline V lookup: CDR1 MDHEN, CDR2 SYDVKM. V lost 10 bases to trimming and J lost 0 bases, with 16 bases between them. CDR3 size: 15 residues. CDR3 sequence reads: CATSGKAISNQPQHF. CDR3 coding DNA: TGTGCCACTAGCGGCAAGGCAATTAGCAATCAGCCCCAGCATTTT.

This chain joins TRBV19 and TRBJ1-1; D is perhaps TRBD1 (6 bases). Trimming took 6 bases from V and 1 from J, leaving 12 bases between them. The CDR3 extends over 14 amino acids. The germline gives CDR1 LNHDA, CDR2 SQIVND (reference sequence). For the CDR3, the DNA is TGTGCCAGTAGCGGGGGGACAAGGAACACTGAAGCTTTCTTT. Residues: CASSGGTRNTEAFF.

Here the CDR3 reads CASGPDRQNTEAFF. The CDR3 DNA sequence: TGTGCTAGTGGACCTGACAGGCAAAACACTGAAGCTTTCTTT. J is TRBJ1-1 and V is TRBV12-5; possible D gene TRBD1, 6 bases. Between the trimmed V and J ends, which lost 6 bases and 2 bases, there was a span of 13 bases. CDR1 LGHNT and CDR2 FRNRAP come from the germline V gene. The CDR3 is 14 amino acids.